This T cell receptor (beta chain) was sequenced in a study of T cells in Graves' hyperthyroidism and ophthalmopathy. General study findings and limits: A 13 V-J signature model discriminated ophthalmopathy versus stable hyperthyroidism.

CDR3 length: 12 residues. V dropped 4 bases and J dropped 4 bases, with 7 bases sitting between them. The germline CDR1 and CDR2 sequences are SGHNT and YYREEE (reference sequence). Among ophthalmopathy patients, the Clinical Activity Score reached at least 3, the NOSPECS grade reached at least 4, and duration remained under 3 months. Exclusions: uncontrolled infection, other autoimmune disease, pregnancy, lactation. Note on this clonotype: The antigen is undetermined.

RNA transcripts provided the source from which TCR beta CDR3 regions were amplified. TCR CDR3 underwent first-round RT-PCR with the HTBI primer set. TCRdb processed the multiplex PCR reads anew with MiXCR; each CDR3 protein has one entry. This sample has some 490,000 distinct CDR3 sequences; around a fifth occur once, and the top ten carry around 50%. The material sequenced was blood. The receptor's source is a woman aged 70-85 years with Graves' ophthalmopathy. The chain joins TRBV5-4 to TRBJ2-3; D remains unclear. CDR3 DNA sequence: TGTGCCAGCAGCGAAAGTGCAGATACGCAGTATTTT. It translates to CASSESADTQYF.